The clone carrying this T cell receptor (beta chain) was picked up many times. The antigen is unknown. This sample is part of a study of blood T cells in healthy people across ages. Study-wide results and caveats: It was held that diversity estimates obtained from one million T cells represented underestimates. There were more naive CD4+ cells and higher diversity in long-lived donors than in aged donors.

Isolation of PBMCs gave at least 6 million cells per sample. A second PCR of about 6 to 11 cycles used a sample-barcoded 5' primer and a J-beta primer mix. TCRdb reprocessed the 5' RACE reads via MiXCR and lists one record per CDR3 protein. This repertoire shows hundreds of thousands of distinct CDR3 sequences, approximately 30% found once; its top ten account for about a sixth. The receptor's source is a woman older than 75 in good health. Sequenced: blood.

The CDR3 coding sequence is TGTGCCAGCAGTTACCGGACTAGCGGGGTTAGCACAGATACGCAGTATTTT. It translates to CASSYRTSGVSTDTQYF. V and J are TRBV12-3 or TRBV12-4 and TRBJ2-3, with 12 positions matching TRBD2. The V segment lost 4 bases and the J segment 0 bases; nucleotides outside the gene matches: 5. This CDR3 spans 17 amino acids.